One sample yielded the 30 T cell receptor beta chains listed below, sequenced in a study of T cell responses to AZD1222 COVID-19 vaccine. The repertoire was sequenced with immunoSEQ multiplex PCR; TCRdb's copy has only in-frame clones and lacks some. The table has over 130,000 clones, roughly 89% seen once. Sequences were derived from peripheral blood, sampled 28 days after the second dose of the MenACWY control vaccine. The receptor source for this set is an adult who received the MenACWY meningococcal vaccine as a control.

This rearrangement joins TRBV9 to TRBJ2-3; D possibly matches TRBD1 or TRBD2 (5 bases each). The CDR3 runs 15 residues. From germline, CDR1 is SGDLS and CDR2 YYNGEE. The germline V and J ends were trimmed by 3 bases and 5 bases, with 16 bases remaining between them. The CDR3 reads CASSAGARWGDTQYF. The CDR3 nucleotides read TGTGCCAGCAGCGCCGGGGCACGGTGGGGAGATACGCAGTATTTT.

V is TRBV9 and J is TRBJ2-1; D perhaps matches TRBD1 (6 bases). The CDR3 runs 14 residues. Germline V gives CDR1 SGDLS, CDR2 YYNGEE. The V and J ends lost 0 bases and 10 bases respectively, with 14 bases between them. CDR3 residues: CASSVDVGTLEQFF. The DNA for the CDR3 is TGTGCCAGCAGCGTAGATGTGGGGACACTAGAGCAGTTCTTC.

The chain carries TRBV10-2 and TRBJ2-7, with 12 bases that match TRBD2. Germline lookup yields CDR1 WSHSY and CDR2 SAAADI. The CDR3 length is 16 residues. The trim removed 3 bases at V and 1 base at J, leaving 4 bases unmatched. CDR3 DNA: TGCGCCAGCAGTGATCCCGGACTAGCGGGATCCTACGAGCAGTACTTC. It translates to CASSDPGLAGSYEQYF.

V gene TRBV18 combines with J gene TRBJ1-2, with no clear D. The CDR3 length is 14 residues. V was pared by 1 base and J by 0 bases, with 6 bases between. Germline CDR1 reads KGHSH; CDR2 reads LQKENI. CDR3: CASSPQPSNYGYTF. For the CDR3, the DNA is TGTGCCAGCTCACCACAGCCCTCTAACTATGGCTACACCTTC.

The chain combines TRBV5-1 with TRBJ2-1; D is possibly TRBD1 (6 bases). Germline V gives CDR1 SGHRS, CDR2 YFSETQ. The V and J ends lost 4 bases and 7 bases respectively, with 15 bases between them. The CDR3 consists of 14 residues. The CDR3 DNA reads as TGCGCCAGCAGCCTCCCGGGACAAGGGAATGAGCAGTTCTTC. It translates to CASSLPGQGNEQFF. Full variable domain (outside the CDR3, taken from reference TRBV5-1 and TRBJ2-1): KAGVTQTPRYLIKTRGQQVTLSCSPISGHRSVSWYQQTPGQGLQFLFEYFSETQRNKGNFPGRFSGRQFSNSRSEMNVSTLELGDSALYLCASSLPGQGNEQFFGPGTRLTVL.

CDR3 sequence: CASRATGDTF. The CDR3 bases are TGTGCCAGCAGGGCGACAGGGGATACCTTC. This chain joins TRBV12-3 or TRBV12-4 and TRBJ1-2; 8 positions match TRBD1. The CDR3 runs to 10 residues. The J segment lost 14 bases and the V segment lost 6 bases, leaving 5 bases of the junction unmatched.

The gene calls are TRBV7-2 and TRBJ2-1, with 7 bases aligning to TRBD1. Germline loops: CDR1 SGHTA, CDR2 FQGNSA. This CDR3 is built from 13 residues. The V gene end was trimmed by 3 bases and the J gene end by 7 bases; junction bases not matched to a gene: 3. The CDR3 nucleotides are TGTGCCAGCAGCTTTGGACAGGCTAATGAGCAGTTCTTC. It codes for CASSFGQANEQFF.

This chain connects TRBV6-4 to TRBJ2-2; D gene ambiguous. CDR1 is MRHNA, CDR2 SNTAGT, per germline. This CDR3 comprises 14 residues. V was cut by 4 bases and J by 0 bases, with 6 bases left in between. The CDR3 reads CASSVSPNTGELFF. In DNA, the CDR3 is TGTGCCAGCAGTGTTAGTCCGAACACCGGGGAGCTGTTTTTT.

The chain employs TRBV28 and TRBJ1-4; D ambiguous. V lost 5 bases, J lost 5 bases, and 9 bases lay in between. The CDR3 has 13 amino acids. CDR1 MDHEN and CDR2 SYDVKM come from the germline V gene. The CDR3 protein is CASSGSNNEKLFF. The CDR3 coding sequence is TGTGCCAGCAGTGGCTCTAACAATGAAAAACTGTTTTTT. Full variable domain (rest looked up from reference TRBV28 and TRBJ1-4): DVKVTQSSRYLVKRTGEKVFLECVQDMDHENMFWYRQDPGLGLRLIYFSYDVKMKEKGDIPEGYSVSREKKERFSLILESASTNQTSMYLCASSGSNNEKLFFGSGTQLSVL.

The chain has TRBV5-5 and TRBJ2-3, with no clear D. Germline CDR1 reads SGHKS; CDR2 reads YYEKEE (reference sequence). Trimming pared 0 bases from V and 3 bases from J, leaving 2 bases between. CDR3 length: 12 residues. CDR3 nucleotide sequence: TGTGCCAGCAGCTTGGAGACAGATACGCAGTATTTT. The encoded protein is CASSLETDTQYF.

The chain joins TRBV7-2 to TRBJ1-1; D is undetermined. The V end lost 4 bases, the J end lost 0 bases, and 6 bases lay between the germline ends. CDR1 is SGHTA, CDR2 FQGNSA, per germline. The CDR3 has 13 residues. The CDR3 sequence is CASSSVLNTEAFF. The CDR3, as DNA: TGTGCCAGCAGCTCTGTCCTGAACACTGAAGCTTTCTTT.

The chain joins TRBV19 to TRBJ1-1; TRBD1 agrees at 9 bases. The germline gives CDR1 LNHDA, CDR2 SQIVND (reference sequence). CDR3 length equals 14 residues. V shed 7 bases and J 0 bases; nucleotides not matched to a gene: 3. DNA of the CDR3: TGTGCCAGTACCAGGGACAGGGTGAACACTGAAGCTTTCTTT. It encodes CASTRDRVNTEAFF. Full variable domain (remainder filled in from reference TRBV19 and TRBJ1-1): DGGITQSPKYLFRKEGQNVTLSCEQNLNHDAMYWYRQDPGQGLRLIYYSQIVNDFQKGDIAEGYSVSREKKESFPLTVTSAQKNPTAFYLCASTRDRVNTEAFFGQGTRLTVV.

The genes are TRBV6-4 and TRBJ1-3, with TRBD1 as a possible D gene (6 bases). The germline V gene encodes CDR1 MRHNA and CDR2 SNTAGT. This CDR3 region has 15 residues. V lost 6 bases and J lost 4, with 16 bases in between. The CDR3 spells CASSPGGGAGNTIYF. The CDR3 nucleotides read TGTGCCAGCAGCCCTGGGGGGGGCGCGGGAAACACCATATATTTT.

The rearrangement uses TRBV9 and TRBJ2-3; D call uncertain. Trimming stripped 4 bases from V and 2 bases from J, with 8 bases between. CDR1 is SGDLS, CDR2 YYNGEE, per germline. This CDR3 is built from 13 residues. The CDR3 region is CASSSSFTDTQYF. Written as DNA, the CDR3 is TGTGCCAGCAGCTCCTCATTCACAGATACGCAGTATTTT.

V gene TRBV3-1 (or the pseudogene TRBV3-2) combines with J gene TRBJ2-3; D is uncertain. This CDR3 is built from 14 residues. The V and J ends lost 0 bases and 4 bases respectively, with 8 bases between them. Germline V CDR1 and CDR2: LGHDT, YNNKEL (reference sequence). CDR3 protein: CASSQESSADTQYF. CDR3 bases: TGTGCCAGCAGCCAAGAATCCAGCGCAGATACGCAGTATTTT.

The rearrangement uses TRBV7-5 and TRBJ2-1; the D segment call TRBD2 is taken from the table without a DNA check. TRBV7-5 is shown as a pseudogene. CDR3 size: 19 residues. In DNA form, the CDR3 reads TGTGCCAGAAGCTTTTCCCCAGGCGGGAGCGGGAGGGCCGAAAATGAGCAGTTCTTC. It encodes CARSFSPGGSGRAENEQFF.

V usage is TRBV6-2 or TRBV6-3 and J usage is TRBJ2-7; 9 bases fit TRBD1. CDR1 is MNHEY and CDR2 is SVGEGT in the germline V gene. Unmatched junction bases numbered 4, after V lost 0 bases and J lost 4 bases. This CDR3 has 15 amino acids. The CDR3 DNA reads TGTGCCAGCAGTTACTCGAGGGGACAGGGATACGAGCAGTACTTC. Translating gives CASSYSRGQGYEQYF.

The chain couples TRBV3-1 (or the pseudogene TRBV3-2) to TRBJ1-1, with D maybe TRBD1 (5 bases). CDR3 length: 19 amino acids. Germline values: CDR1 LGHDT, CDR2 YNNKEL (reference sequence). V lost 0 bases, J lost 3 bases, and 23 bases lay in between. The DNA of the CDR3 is TGTGCCAGCAGCCAAGATGAAGGGGTATCGGCCTTTGGGGACACTGAAGCTTTCTTT. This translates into CASSQDEGVSAFGDTEAFF.

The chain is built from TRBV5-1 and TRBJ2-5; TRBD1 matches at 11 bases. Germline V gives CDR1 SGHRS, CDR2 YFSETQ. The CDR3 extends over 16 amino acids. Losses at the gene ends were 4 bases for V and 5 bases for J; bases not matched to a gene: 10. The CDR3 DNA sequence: TGCGCCAGCAGCCTTTCGCCCCGGGACAGGGGGGAGACCCAGTACTTC. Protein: CASSLSPRDRGETQYF.

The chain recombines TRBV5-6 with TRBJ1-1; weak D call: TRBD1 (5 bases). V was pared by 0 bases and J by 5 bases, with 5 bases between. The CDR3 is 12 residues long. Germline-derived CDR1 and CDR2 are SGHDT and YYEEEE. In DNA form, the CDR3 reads TGTGCCAGCAGCTTGGGACAGACTGAAGCTTTCTTT. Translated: CASSLGQTEAFF.

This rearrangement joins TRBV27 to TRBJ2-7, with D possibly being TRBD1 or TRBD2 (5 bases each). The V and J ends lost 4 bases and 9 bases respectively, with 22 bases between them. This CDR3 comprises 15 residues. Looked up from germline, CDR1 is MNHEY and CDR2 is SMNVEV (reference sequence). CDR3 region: CASSSRTRDIRGQYF. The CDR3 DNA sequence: TGTGCCAGCAGTTCTCGGACAAGGGATATACGGGGGCAGTACTTC.

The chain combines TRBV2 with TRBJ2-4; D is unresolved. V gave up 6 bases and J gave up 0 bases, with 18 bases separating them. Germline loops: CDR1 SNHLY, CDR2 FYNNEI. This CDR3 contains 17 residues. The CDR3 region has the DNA TGTGCCAGCAGCTCCCGCGGAGAGCCCCTAGCCAAAAACATTCAGTACTTC. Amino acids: CASSSRGEPLAKNIQYF.

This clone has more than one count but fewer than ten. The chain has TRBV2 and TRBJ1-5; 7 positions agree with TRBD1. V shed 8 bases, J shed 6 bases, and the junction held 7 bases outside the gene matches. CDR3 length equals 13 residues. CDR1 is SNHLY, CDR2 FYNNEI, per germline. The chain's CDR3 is CASRQGVSQPQHF. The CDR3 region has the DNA TGTGCCAGCCGACAGGGTGTGAGTCAGCCCCAGCATTTT.

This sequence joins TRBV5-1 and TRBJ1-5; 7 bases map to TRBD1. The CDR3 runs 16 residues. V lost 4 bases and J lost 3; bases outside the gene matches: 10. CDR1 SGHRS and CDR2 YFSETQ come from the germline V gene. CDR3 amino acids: CASSPGTAANNQPQHF. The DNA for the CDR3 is TGCGCCAGCAGCCCTGGGACAGCGGCCAACAATCAGCCCCAGCATTTT. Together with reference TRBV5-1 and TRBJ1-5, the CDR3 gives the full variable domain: KAGVTQTPRYLIKTRGQQVTLSCSPISGHRSVSWYQQTPGQGLQFLFEYFSETQRNKGNFPGRFSGRQFSNSRSEMNVSTLELGDSALYLCASSPGTAANNQPQHFGDGTRLSIL.

In nucleotides, the CDR3 is TGTGCCACCAGCGAAGGGTGGACAAGTCAAGAGACCCAGTACTTC. It codes for CATSEGWTSQETQYF. The genes are TRBV24-1 and TRBJ2-5; the D gene is possibly TRBD1 (5 bases). The CDR3 loop spans 15 amino acids. The germline V gene encodes CDR1 KGHDR and CDR2 SFDVKD. V shed 7 bases and J shed 2 bases, with 16 bases lying between them.

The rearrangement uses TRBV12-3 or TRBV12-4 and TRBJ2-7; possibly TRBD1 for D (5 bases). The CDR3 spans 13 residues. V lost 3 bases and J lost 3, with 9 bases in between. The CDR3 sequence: CASSFHTGYEQYF. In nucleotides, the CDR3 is TGTGCCAGCAGTTTCCACACAGGCTACGAGCAGTACTTC.

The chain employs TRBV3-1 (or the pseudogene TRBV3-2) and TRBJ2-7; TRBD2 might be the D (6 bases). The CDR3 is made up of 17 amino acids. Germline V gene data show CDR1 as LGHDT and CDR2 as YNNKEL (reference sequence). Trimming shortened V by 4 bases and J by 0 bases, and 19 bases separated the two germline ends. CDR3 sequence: CASSRELGTSGSYEQYF. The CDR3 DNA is TGTGCCAGCAGCCGAGAACTCGGGACTTCCGGCTCCTACGAGCAGTACTTC.

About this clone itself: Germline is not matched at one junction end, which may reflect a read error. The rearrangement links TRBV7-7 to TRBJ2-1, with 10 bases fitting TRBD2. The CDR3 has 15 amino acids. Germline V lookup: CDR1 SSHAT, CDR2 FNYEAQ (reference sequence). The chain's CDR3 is CASSPRLAGVNEQFF. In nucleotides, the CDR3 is TGTGCTAGCAGCCCTCGGCTAGCGGGAGTCAATGAGCAGTTCTTC. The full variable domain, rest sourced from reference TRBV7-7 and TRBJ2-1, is GAGVSQSPRYKVTKRGQDVTLRCDPISSHATLYWYQQALGQGPEFLTYFNYEAQPDKSGLPSDRFSAERPEGSISTLTIQRTEQRDSAMYRCASSPRLAGVNEQFFGPGTRLTVL.

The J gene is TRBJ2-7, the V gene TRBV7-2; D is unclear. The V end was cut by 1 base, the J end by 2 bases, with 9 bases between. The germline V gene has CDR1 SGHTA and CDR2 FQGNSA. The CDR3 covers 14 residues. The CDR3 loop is CASSLEGRAYEQYF. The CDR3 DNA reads TGTGCCAGCAGCTTAGAAGGCAGAGCCTACGAGCAGTACTTC.

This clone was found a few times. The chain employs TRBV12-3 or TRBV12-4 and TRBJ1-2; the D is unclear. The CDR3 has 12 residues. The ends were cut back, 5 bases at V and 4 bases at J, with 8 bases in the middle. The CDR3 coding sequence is TGTGCCAGCAGTGTCGCTAGCTATGGCTACACCTTC. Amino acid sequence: CASSVASYGYTF.